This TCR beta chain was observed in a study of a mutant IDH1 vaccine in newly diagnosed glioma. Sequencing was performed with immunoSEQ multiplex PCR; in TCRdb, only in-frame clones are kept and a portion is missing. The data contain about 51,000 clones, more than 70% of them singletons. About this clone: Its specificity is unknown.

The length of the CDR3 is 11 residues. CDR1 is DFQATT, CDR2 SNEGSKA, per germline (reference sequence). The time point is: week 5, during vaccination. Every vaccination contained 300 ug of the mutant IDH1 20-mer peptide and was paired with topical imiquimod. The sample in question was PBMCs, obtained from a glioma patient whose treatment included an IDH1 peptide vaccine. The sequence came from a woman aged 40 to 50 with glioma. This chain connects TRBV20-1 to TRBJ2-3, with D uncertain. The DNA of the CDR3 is TGCAGACCCGAGACCCCAGATACGCAGTATTTT. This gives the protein CRPETPDTQYF.